This is a list of T cell receptor beta chains from one sample in a study of cytomegalovirus exposure and HLA in healthy donors. Profiling relied on immunoSEQ multiplex PCR, and the TCRdb table lists in-frame clones only, not all of them. The table shows about 160,000 clones, with 75% to 90% occurring only once. What was sequenced was PBMCs. These receptors originate from a woman aged 18 to 35 in good health and CMV-seronegative. The CDR3 runs from the conserved cysteine through the conserved F or W. The order of the fields is D gene, clone size, J gene, V gene, CDR3 DNA, CDR3 protein. A D gene is named only where the DNA matches it firmly. A clone size is listed for some rows: how often the clone was seen (once, few, many), or a class if it is expanded.

D: .
size: .
J: TRBJ2-1
V: TRBV7-8
DNA: TGTGCCAGCAGCTTAGCGTCGGGGAACAGATACAATGAGCAGTTCTTC
CDR3: CASSLASGNRYNEQFF

D: .
size: .
J: TRBJ1-4
V: TRBV19
DNA: TGTGCCAGTAGTGGGCAGGCGACTAATGAAAAACTGTTTTTT
CDR3: CASSGQATNEKLFF

D: .
size: .
J: TRBJ1-1
V: TRBV6-5
DNA: TGTGCCAGCAGTTACGGGAGTACTGAAGCTTTCTTT
CDR3: CASSYGSTEAFF

D: .
size: few
J: TRBJ2-7
V: TRBV7-2
DNA: TGTGCCAGCAGCTGGGCTAACTACGAGCAGTACTTC
CDR3: CASSWANYEQYF

D: .
size: .
J: TRBJ1-2
V: TRBV28
DNA: TGTGCCAGCAGCTCGGGGGGGGAGGGACCCTATAACTATGGCTACACCTTC
CDR3: CASSSGGEGPYNYGYTF

D: .
size: .
J: TRBJ1-1
V: TRBV5-4
DNA: TGTGCCAGCAGCTTGGATCCGGGGCGGGGGGCGTTAGGCACTGAAGCTTTCTTT
CDR3: CASSLDPGRGALGTEAFF

D: TRBD1
size: few
J: TRBJ1-2
V: TRBV9
DNA: TGTGCCAGCAGCGTAGGGACAGGTAAAGGGCGAGGCTACACCTTC
CDR3: CASSVGTGKGRGYTF

D: .
size: .
J: TRBJ2-3
V: TRBV7-9
DNA: TGTGCCAGCAGCTTAGATTCCACTGCGGGGTCCCGGCAGTATTTT
CDR3: CASSLDSTAGSRQYF

D: TRBD1
size: .
J: TRBJ2-2
V: TRBV14
DNA: TGTGCCAGCAGCCGAATAGGGGGCGTGTTCGCGAACACCGGGGAGCTGTTTTTT
CDR3: CASSRIGGVFANTGELFF

D: .
size: few
J: TRBJ1-5
V: TRBV6-5
DNA: TGTGCCAGCAGTTACGGGGGGAATCAGCCCCAGCATTTT
CDR3: CASSYGGNQPQHF

D: .
size: .
J: TRBJ1-5
V: TRBV6-5
DNA: TGTGCCAGCAGAGGACAGAAGCATCAGCCCCAGCATTTT
CDR3: CASRGQKHQPQHF

D: TRBD1
size: .
J: TRBJ1-2
V: TRBV5-1
DNA: TGCGCCAGCACATACGACAGGGAGCCTGGCTACACCTTC
CDR3: CASTYDREPGYTF

D: .
size: .
J: TRBJ2-7
V: TRBV28
DNA: TGTGCCAGCAGGCTTCGACTAGACAGAAGCGAGCAGTACTTC
CDR3: CASRLRLDRSEQYF

D: TRBD1
size: .
J: TRBJ2-4
V: TRBV27
DNA: TGTGCCAGCAGTCAGGGGACAGGGCGGAACATTCAGTACTTC
CDR3: CASSQGTGRNIQYF

D: TRBD1
size: .
J: TRBJ1-2
V: TRBV18
DNA: TGTGCCAGCTCACCATTCCCCACCAGCGGGACAGGGGGCCCTATTAACTATGGCTACACCTTC
CDR3: CASSPFPTSGTGGPINYGYTF

D: TRBD1
size: .
J: TRBJ1-1
V: TRBV10-2
DNA: TGCGCCAGCAGGGGGACAGCGAACACTGAAGCTTTCTTT
CDR3: CASRGTANTEAFF

D: .
size: .
J: TRBJ1-5
V: TRBV2
DNA: TGTGCCAGCAGTGAAGCTGGGCAGGGAAGGGGTCAGCCCCAGCATTTT
CDR3: CASSEAGQGRGQPQHF

D: .
size: once
J: TRBJ2-3
V: TRBV11-2
DNA: TGTGCCAGCAGCCTGAACAGGGCCCTCAGTTACACAGATACGCAGTATTTT
CDR3: CASSLNRALSYTDTQYF

D: .
size: .
J: TRBJ2-5
V: TRBV7-9
DNA: TGTGCCAGCAGCTTAGTGAGCGGAGCACAAGAGACCCAGTACTTC
CDR3: CASSLVSGAQETQYF

D: .
size: .
J: TRBJ2-6
V: TRBV4-1
DNA: TGCGCCAGCAGCCACCGGAGGGCCCTGGAGTCTGGGGCCAACGTCCTGACTTTC
CDR3: CASSHRRALESGANVLTF

D: .
size: .
J: TRBJ2-7
V: TRBV5-6
DNA: TGTGCCAGCAGCTTGAGGAGATACGAGCAGTACTTC
CDR3: CASSLRRYEQYF

D: .
size: few
J: TRBJ2-2
V: TRBV9
DNA: TGTGCCAGCAGCGTAGCAGTTCGGGTCCCGGAGCTGTTTTTT
CDR3: CASSVAVRVPELFF

D: TRBD1
size: .
J: TRBJ2-7
V: TRBV5-1
DNA: TGCGCCAGCAGCCCCGAGGGGCCGACAGGGGGAGGTGAGCAGTACTTC
CDR3: CASSPEGPTGGGEQYF

D: .
size: once
J: TRBJ2-6
V: TRBV4-2
DNA: TGTGCCAGCAGCCCGCACGGGGATCCACGCTCTGGGGCCAACGTCCTGACTTTC
CDR3: CASSPHGDPRSGANVLTF

D: .
size: .
J: TRBJ1-3
V: TRBV7-8
DNA: TGTGCCAGCAGCTCCGGACAGGGAAACACCATATATTTT
CDR3: CASSSGQGNTIYF

D: .
size: .
J: TRBJ2-1
V: TRBV7-6
DNA: TGTGCCAGCAGCCCTAGGATCCTAACCTCAAATGAGCAGTTCTTC
CDR3: CASSPRILTSNEQFF

D: .
size: few
J: TRBJ1-1
V: TRBV10-3
DNA: TGTGCCATCAGTGAGTCCGGCAGGGGTGACACTGAAGCTTTCTTT
CDR3: CAISESGRGDTEAFF

D: .
size: few
J: TRBJ2-7
V: TRBV5-1
DNA: TGCGCCAGCAGCTTGGTTAGAAACGAGCAGTACTTC
CDR3: CASSLVRNEQYF

D: .
size: .
J: TRBJ2-7
V: TRBV11-2
DNA: TGTGCCAGCAGCTCTATCCGGGATTACGAGCAGTACTTC
CDR3: CASSSIRDYEQYF

D: .
size: .
J: TRBJ1-2
V: TRBV5-6
DNA: TGTGCCAGCAGCTCAAAACCGACCGTAGCGGGGGGCTACACCTTC
CDR3: CASSSKPTVAGGYTF

D: .
size: .
J: TRBJ1-1
V: TRBV11-1
DNA: TGTGCCAGCAGCCAGGGAGGGGTCCCCATGAACACTGAAGCTTTCTTT
CDR3: CASSQGGVPMNTEAFF

D: .
size: few
J: TRBJ2-6
V: TRBV2
DNA: TGTGCCAGCAGTGAGGCCGCCTCTGGGGCCAACGTCCTGACTTTC
CDR3: CASSEAASGANVLTF

D: TRBD1
size: .
J: TRBJ1-1
V: TRBV6-5
DNA: TGTGCCACCGCCTCGACAGGGGGGAACACTGAAGCTTTCTTT
CDR3: CATASTGGNTEAFF

D: .
size: .
J: TRBJ1-2
V: TRBV4-1
DNA: TGCGCCAGCAGCCAAGAAACAGCTGGATATGGCTACACCTTC
CDR3: CASSQETAGYGYTF

D: .
size: .
J: TRBJ1-5
V: TRBV7-2
DNA: TGTGCCAGCAGCTCCTACAGGGTTAGCAATCAGCCCCAGCATTTT
CDR3: CASSSYRVSNQPQHF

D: TRBD2
size: .
J: TRBJ2-1
V: TRBV4-3
DNA: TGCGCCAGCAGCCAAGAGTGGGTTAGCGGGAACGATGAGCAGTTCTTC
CDR3: CASSQEWVSGNDEQFF

D: .
size: once
J: TRBJ2-5
V: TRBV20-1
DNA: TGCAGTGTTAGCGGCCAAGAGACCCAGTACTTC
CDR3: CSVSGQETQYF

D: TRBD2
size: .
J: TRBJ2-3
V: TRBV7-9
DNA: TGTGCCAGCTTGGTGACTAGCGGGGTCCCGCAAGATACGCAGTATTTT
CDR3: CASLVTSGVPQDTQYF

D: .
size: .
J: TRBJ2-5
V: TRBV7-8
DNA: TGTGCCAGCAGCCCAGCTAGAATCAGCTCAGAGACCCAGTACTTC
CDR3: CASSPARISSETQYF

D: TRBD1
size: .
J: TRBJ1-6
V: TRBV2
DNA: TGTGCCAGCAAGGTACAGGGGCCATGGAATTCACCCCTCCACTTT
CDR3: CASKVQGPWNSPLHF

D: TRBD2
size: .
J: TRBJ2-1
V: TRBV2
DNA: TGTGCCAGCAGTGATGATCGCGGGGGGGCCGGTGAAGAGTTCTTC
CDR3: CASSDDRGGAGEEFF

D: .
size: .
J: TRBJ2-6
V: TRBV2
DNA: TGTGCCATACACCCTTTAGGAGAGCAGGGGCCGCTTATCCCTTCTGGGGCCAACGTCCTGACTTTC
CDR3: CAIHPLGEQGPLIPSGANVLTF

D: .
size: .
J: TRBJ2-7
V: TRBV4-1
DNA: TGCGCCAGCAGCCAAGATAGACTAGCCTACGAGCAGTACTTC
CDR3: CASSQDRLAYEQYF

D: .
size: few
J: TRBJ2-5
V: TRBV2
DNA: TGTGCCAGCTCTAGAGAGACCCAGTACTTC
CDR3: CASSRETQYF

D: .
size: once
J: TRBJ2-1
V: TRBV29-1
DNA: TGCAGCGTTCAGGGAACAGGGAATGAGCAGTTCTTC
CDR3: CSVQGTGNEQFF

D: .
size: .
J: TRBJ2-7
V: TRBV6-1
DNA: TGTGCCAGCAGCGGACAGGGACTATTACAAGAGCAGTACTTC
CDR3: CASSGQGLLQEQYF

D: TRBD1
size: once
J: TRBJ2-7
V: TRBV5-1
DNA: TGCGCCAGCAGCTCGCTTGTCGGGACAGGGGGCGCCGAGCAGTACTTC
CDR3: CASSSLVGTGGAEQYF